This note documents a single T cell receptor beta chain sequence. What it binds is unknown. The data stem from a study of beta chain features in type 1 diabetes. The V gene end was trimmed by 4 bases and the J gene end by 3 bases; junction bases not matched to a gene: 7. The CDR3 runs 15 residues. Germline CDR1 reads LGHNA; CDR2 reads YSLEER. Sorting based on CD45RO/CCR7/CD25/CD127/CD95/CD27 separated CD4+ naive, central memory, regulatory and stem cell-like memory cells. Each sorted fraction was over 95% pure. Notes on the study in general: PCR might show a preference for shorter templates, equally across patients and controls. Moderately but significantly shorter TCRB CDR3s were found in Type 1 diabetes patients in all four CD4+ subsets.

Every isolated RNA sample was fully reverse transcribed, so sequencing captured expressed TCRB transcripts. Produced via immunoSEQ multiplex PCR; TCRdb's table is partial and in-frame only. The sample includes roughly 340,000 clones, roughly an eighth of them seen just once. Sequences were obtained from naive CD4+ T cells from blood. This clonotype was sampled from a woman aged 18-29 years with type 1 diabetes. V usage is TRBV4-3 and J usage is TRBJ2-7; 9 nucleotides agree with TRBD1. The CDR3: CASSPTGTGLYEQYF. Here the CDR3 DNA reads TGCGCCAGCAGCCCAACCGGGACAGGGCTCTACGAGCAGTACTTC.